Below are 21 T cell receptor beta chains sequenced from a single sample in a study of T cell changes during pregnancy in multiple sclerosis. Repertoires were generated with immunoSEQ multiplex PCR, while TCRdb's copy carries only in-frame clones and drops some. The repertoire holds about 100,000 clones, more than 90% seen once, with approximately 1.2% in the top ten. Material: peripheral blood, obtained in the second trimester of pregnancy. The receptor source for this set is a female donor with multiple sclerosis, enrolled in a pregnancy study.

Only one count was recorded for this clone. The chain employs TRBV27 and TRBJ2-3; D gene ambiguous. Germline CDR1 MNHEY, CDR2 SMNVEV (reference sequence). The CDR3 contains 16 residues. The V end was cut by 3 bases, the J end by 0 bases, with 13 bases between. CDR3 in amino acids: CASSFFRVSSTDTQYF. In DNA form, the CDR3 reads TGTGCCAGCAGTTTTTTCCGGGTCTCTAGCACAGATACGCAGTATTTT.

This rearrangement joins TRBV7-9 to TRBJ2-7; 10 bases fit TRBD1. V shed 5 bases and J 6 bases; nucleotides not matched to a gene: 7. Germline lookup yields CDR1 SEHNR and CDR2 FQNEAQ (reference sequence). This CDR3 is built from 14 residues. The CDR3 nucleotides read TGTGCCAGCAGCGACACCGGGACAGGGGTCGAGCAGTACTTC. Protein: CASSDTGTGVEQYF. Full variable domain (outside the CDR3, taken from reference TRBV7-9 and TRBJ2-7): DTGVSQNPRHKITKRGQNVTFRCDPISEHNRLYWYRQTLGQGPEFLTYFQNEAQLEKSRLLSDRFSAERPKGSFSTLEIQRTEQGDSAMYLCASSDTGTGVEQYFGPGTRLTVT.

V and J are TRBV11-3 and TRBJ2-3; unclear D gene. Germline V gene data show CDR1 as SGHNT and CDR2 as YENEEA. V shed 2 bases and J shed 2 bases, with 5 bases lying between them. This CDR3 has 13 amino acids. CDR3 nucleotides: TGTGCCAGCAGCTTAAGCCTCACAGATACGCAGTATTTT. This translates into CASSLSLTDTQYF.

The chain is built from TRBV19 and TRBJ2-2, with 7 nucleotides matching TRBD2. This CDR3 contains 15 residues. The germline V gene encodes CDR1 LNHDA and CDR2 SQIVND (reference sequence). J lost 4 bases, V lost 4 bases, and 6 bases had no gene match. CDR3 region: CASSTRSGATGELFF. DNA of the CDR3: TGTGCCAGTAGTACAAGAAGCGGGGCCACCGGGGAGCTGTTTTTT.

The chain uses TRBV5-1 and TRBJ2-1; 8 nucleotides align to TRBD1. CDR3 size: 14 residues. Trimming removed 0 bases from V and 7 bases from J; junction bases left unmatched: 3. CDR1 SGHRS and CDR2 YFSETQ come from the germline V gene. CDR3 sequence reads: CASSLGGTGNEQFF. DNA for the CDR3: TGCGCCAGCAGCTTGGGTGGGACAGGTAATGAGCAGTTCTTC. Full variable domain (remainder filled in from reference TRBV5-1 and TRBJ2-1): KAGVTQTPRYLIKTRGQQVTLSCSPISGHRSVSWYQQTPGQGLQFLFEYFSETQRNKGNFPGRFSGRQFSNSRSEMNVSTLELGDSALYLCASSLGGTGNEQFFGPGTRLTVL.

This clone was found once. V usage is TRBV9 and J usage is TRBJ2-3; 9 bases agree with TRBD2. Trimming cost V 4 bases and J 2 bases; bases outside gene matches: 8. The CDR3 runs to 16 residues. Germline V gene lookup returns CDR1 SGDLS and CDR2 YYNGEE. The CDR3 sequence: CASSLGAGGDTDTQYF. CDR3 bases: TGTGCCAGCAGCCTAGGGGCGGGGGGGGACACAGATACGCAGTATTTT.

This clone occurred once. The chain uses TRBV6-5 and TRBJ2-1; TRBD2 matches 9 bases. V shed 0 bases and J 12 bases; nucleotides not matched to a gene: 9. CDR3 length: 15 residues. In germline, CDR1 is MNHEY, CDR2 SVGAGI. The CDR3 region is CASSYSGSGRPRQFF. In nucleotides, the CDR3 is TGTGCCAGCAGTTACTCGGGAAGCGGGAGGCCGCGGCAGTTCTTC.

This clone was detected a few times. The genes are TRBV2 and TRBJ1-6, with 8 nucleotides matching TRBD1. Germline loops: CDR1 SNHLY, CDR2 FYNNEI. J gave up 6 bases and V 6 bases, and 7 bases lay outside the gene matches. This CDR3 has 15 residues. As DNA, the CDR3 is TGTGCCAGCAGGTTGACAGGGGCGGGTAATTCACCCCTCCACTTT. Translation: CASRLTGAGNSPLHF.

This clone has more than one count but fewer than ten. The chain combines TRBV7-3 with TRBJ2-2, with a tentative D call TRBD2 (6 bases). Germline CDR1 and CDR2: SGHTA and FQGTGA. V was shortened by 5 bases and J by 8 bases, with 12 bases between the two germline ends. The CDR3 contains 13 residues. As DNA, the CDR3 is TGTGCCAGCAGCACGGGACTCCAAGGGGAGCTGTTTTTT. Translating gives CASSTGLQGELFF.

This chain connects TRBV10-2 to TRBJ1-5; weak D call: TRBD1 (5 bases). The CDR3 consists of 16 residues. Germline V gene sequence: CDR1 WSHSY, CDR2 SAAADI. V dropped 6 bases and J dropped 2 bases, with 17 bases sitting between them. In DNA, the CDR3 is TGCGCCAGCAGCGCGGGACCCCCAAGGGGCAATCAGCCCCAGCATTTT. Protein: CASSAGPPRGNQPQHF.

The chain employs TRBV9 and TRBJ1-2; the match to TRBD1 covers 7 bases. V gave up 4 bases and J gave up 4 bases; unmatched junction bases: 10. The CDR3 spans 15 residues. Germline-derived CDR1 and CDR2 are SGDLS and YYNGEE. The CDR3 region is CASSPQGDPSYGYTF. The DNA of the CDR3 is TGTGCCAGCAGCCCCCAGGGGGACCCGTCCTATGGCTACACCTTC.

The CDR3 DNA reads TGTGCCAGCAGCCGCACTAGCGGGACCTACAATGAGCAGTTCTTC. It is translated as CASSRTSGTYNEQFF. This sequence joins TRBV27 and TRBJ2-1; 10 nucleotides line up with TRBD2. V was pared by 6 bases and J by 2 bases, with 4 bases of the junction left unmatched. CDR1 and CDR2 from the germline V gene are MNHEY and SMNVEV (reference sequence). This CDR3 is 15 amino acids long.

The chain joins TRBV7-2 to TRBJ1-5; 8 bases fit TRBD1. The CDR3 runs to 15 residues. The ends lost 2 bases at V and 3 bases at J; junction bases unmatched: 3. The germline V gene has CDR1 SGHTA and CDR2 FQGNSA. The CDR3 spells CASSLQGAINQPQHF. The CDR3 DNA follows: TGTGCCAGCAGCTTACAGGGGGCAATCAATCAGCCCCAGCATTTT.

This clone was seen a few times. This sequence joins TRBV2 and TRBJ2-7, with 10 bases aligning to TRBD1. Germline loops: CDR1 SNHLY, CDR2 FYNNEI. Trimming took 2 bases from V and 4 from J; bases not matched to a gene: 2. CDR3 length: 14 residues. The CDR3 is CASSERTGGYEQYF. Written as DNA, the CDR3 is TGTGCCAGCAGTGAACGGACAGGGGGTTACGAGCAGTACTTC.

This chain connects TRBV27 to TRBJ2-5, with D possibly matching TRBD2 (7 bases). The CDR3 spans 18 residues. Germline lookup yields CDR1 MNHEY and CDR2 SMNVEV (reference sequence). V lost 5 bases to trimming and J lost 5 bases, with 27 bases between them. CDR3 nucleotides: TGTGCCAGCAGTCCCAGACAGGCGCTCACGGCCGGGAGGGAGACCCAGTACTTC. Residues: CASSPRQALTAGRETQYF.

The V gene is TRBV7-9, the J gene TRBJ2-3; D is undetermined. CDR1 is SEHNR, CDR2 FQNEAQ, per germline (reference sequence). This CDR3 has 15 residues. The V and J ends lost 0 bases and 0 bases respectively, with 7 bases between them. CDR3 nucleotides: TGTGCCAGCAGCTTAGCAGCGTCTAGCACAGATACGCAGTATTTT. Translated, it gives CASSLAASSTDTQYF.

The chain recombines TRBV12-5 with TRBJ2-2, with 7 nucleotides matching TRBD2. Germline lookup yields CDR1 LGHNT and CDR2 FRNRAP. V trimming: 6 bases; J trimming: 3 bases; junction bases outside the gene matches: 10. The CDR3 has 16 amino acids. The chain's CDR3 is CASGSIAGKYTGELFF. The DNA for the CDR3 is TGTGCTAGTGGCTCCATAGCGGGCAAATACACCGGGGAGCTGTTTTTT.

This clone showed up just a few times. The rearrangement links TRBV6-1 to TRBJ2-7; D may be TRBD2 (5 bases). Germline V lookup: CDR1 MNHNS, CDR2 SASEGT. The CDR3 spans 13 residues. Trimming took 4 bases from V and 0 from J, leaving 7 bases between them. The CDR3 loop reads CASSVGDSYEQYF. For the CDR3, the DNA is TGTGCCAGCAGTGTCGGGGACTCCTACGAGCAGTACTTC.

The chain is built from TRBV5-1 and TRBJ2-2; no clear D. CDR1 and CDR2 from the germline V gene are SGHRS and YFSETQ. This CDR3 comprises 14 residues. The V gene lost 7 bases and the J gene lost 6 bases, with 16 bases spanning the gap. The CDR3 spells CASAQATQAGELFF. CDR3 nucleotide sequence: TGCGCCAGCGCCCAGGCTACCCAGGCCGGGGAGCTGTTTTTT.

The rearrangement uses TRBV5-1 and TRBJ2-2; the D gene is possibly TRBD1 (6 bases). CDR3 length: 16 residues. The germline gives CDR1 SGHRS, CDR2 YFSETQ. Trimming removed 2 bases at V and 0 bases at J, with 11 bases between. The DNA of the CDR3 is TGCGCCAGCAGCTTAACCCCAGGGGCGAACACCGGGGAGCTGTTTTTT. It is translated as CASSLTPGANTGELFF.

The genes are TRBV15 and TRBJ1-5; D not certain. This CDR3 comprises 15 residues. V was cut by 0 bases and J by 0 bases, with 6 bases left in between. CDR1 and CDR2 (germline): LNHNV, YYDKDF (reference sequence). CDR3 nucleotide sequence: TGTGCCACCAGCAGAGAGAGGGATAGCAATCAGCCCCAGCATTTT. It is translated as CATSRERDSNQPQHF.